One and the same sample provided the 10 T cell receptor beta chains below, sequenced in a study of shared clonotypes between healthy human individuals. Assay used: immunoSEQ multiplex PCR; TCRdb lists only in-frame clones, some missing. The sample shows roughly 2,500,000 clones, 93% of them seen only once. The sequenced material came from naive CD4+ T cells from PBMCs. The subset is: CD45RA+ positively selected. Receptor source: a man between 18 and 35 years old in good health. Some clones in this sample may be carry-over from other donors' samples.

This chain links TRBV10-1 with TRBJ1-1; D remains ambiguous. V lost 0 bases to trimming and J lost 6 bases, with 14 bases between them. The length of the CDR3 is 15 residues. Per germline, CDR1 WNHNN and CDR2 SYGVQD (reference sequence). CDR3 region: CASSESPSLFPEAFF. The CDR3 DNA is TGCGCCAGCAGTGAGTCCCCTAGCCTTTTCCCTGAAGCTTTCTTT.

The CDR3, as DNA: TGTGCCAGCAGCCCAGACATGCTCGTTAGAACCTACAATGAGCAGTTCTTC. This gives the protein CASSPDMLVRTYNEQFF. The chain uses TRBV9 and TRBJ2-1; D is unresolved. The CDR3 consists of 17 residues. The V end lost 4 bases, the J end lost 2 bases, and 19 bases lay between the germline ends. CDR1 is SGDLS, CDR2 YYNGEE, per germline.

Of note for this clone: Relative to the germline gene, one junction end is altered; a read error may explain this. This chain joins TRBV28 and TRBJ2-7, with 9 bases lining up with TRBD1. The CDR3 is 13 amino acids. Germline V gene sequence: CDR1 MDHEN, CDR2 SYDVKM. The CDR3 region has the DNA TGTGCCAGCAGTTTATTAGGGACAGGGCCAGGGGGTTTC. Its protein product is CASSLLGTGPGGF.

This chain connects TRBV5-1 to TRBJ2-1; TRBD2 might be the D (6 bases). This CDR3 is 16 amino acids long. V shed 3 bases and J shed 0 bases, with 13 bases lying between them. Germline CDR1 SGHRS, CDR2 YFSETQ. The CDR3 spells CASSSQTGVSYNEQFF. DNA for the CDR3: TGCGCCAGCAGCTCACAAACGGGAGTCTCCTACAATGAGCAGTTCTTC.

In its sample, this clone was seen a few times. The chain joins TRBV2 to TRBJ2-1, with 14 bases that match TRBD2. The V segment lost 6 bases and the J segment 15 bases; nucleotides outside the gene matches: 19. Germline-derived CDR1 and CDR2 are SNHLY and FYNNEI. The CDR3 extends over 17 amino acids. CDR3 residues: CASSLVAGLAGARGPFF. CDR3 bases: TGTGCCAGCAGCCTCGTCGCGGGACTAGCGGGAGCCCGGGGTCCGTTCTTC.

The genes are TRBV5-1 and TRBJ1-1; unclear D gene. This CDR3 has 13 residues. Between the trimmed V and J ends, which lost 4 bases and 2 bases, there was a span of 9 bases. The V gene's germline CDR1 is SGHRS and CDR2 YFSETQ. CDR3 nucleotides: TGCGCCAGCAGCATAGGAGAAAACACTGAAGCTTTCTTT. This gives the protein CASSIGENTEAFF.

The V and J genes are TRBV27 and TRBJ2-1; no definite D call. Germline lookup yields CDR1 MNHEY and CDR2 SMNVEV (reference sequence). The CDR3 totals 16 residues. Trimming left V 1 base short and J 2 bases short, with 12 bases between. CDR3 DNA sequence: TGTGCCAGCAGTTTATTAAGAAGCGCGACCTACAATGAGCAGTTCTTC. Its protein product is CASSLLRSATYNEQFF.

This rearrangement joins TRBV30 to TRBJ1-5, with D unclear. V lost 3 bases to trimming and J lost 1 base, with 13 bases between them. This CDR3 has 15 amino acids. Germline V gene data show CDR1 as GTSNPN and CDR2 as SVGIG (reference sequence). CDR3 protein: CAWSRTGISNQPQHF. The CDR3 region has the DNA TGTGCCTGGAGCAGGACGGGGATAAGCAATCAGCCCCAGCATTTT.

To note about this clone: The sample carries other DNA sequences with the same CDR3. The chain carries TRBV7-3 and TRBJ2-1; 16 bases map to TRBD2. Losses at the gene ends were 2 bases for V and 6 bases for J; bases not matched to a gene: 4. Germline loops: CDR1 SGHTA, CDR2 FQGTGA. This CDR3 spans 17 amino acids. The CDR3 reads CASSLGTSGRAGNEQFF. The CDR3 bases are TGTGCCAGCAGCTTAGGGACTAGCGGGAGGGCCGGCAATGAGCAGTTCTTC.

Turning to this clone: Other DNA sequences in the sample encode the same CDR3. V gene TRBV5-1 combines with J gene TRBJ2-5; D call uncertain. Germline-derived CDR1 and CDR2 are SGHRS and YFSETQ. Trimming took 0 bases from V and 2 from J, leaving 8 bases between them. This CDR3 region has 14 residues. CDR3 DNA: TGCGCCAGCAGCTTGGACGGGCTGCAAGAGACCCAGTACTTC. It translates to CASSLDGLQETQYF.